A single sample is the source of the 5 T cell receptor beta chains below, sequenced in a study of metastatic and nonmetastatic thyroid tumors. TCRdb re-called the PCR reads via MiXCR. The sample lists around 13,000 clones, around 25% occurring once. Not a single patient had been given any form of treatment at any point before undergoing thyroid surgery. Sequencing was done on a sample of adjacent normal tissue. Receptors were obtained from a female donor with papillary thyroid cancer or a benign thyroid nodule (not recorded which). Some clones in this sample may be carry-over from other donors' samples.

This clone is termed medium-sized. The chain carries TRBV11-2 and TRBJ2-5, with 7 bases fitting TRBD2. Trimming at V came to 6 bases and at J to 4 bases, leaving 8 bases not matched to a gene. CDR1 is SGHAT, CDR2 FQNNGV, per germline. The CDR3 has 14 residues. The CDR3 nucleotides are TGTGCCAGCAGGAGAGCGGGAATTTCAGAGACCCAGTACTTC. This encodes CASRRAGISETQYF.

This chain joins TRBV27 and TRBJ2-5, with D possibly being TRBD2 (6 bases). CDR1 MNHEY and CDR2 SMNVEV come from the germline V gene (reference sequence). With 5 bases removed from V and 4 bases from J, the gap between germline ends came to 14 bases. This CDR3 comprises 14 residues. CDR3 protein: CASSRRRALETQYF. The CDR3 DNA follows: TGTGCCAGCAGTCGTCGGAGGGCCCTAGAGACCCAGTACTTC.

The chain couples TRBV7-2 to TRBJ2-7, with no clear D. This CDR3 has 13 residues. Germline CDR1 reads SGHTA; CDR2 reads FQGNSA. Between the trimmed V and J ends, which lost 5 bases and 2 bases, there was a span of 10 bases. CDR3 loop: CASSMRPPYEQYF. As DNA, the CDR3 is TGTGCCAGCAGCATGAGGCCCCCCTACGAGCAGTACTTC.

The chain joins TRBV12-3 or TRBV12-4 to TRBJ1-1; 11 bases map to TRBD1. After removal of 1 base from V and 0 bases from J, the junction contained 1 base not matched to a gene. The CDR3 consists of 16 residues. The CDR3 DNA reads TGTGCCAGCAGTTTAGGGGACAGGGGGATGAACACTGAAGCTTTCTTT. It encodes CASSLGDRGMNTEAFF.

The chain combines TRBV2 with TRBJ2-7, with TRBD2 matching 11 bases. The CDR3 consists of 15 residues. V lost 5 bases to trimming and J lost 1 base; unmatched junction nucleotides: 4. Germline V lookup: CDR1 SNHLY, CDR2 FYNNEI. CDR3 DNA sequence: TGTGCCAGCAGTCCGACTAGCGGGACATCCTACGAGCAGTACTTC. Its translation is CASSPTSGTSYEQYF.